This T cell receptor beta chain appears in the sequencing data of a study of T cell repertoires in cytomegalovirus infection. Study summary: The public TCR beta signatures pointed to both CMV infection and matching HLA type. Points from the study as a whole: In two of eight donors, the top clonotype was HLA-C-restricted CMV-specific.

This clonotype came up many times. Its antigen remains unidentified. TCRdb independently ran MiXCR on the reads; one entry per CDR3 protein. This sample has fewer than 700,000 distinct CDR3 sequences, with less than 25% found just once. This CDR3 has 14 amino acids. CDR1 MDHEN and CDR2 SYDVKM come from the germline V gene. V shed 7 bases, J shed 7 bases, and the junction held 5 bases outside the gene matches. The TCR sequence derives from a human donor in good health (CMV status not recorded). Some clones in this sample may be carry-over from other donors' samples. The rearrangement joins TRBV28 to TRBJ2-1, with TRBD2 matching 12 bases. Sequencing was done on a sample of CD8+ T cells from PBMCs. CDR3 residues: CASNRLAGGNEQFF. The CDR3 DNA reads as TGTGCCAGCAATCGCCTAGCGGGGGGGAATGAGCAGTTCTTC.